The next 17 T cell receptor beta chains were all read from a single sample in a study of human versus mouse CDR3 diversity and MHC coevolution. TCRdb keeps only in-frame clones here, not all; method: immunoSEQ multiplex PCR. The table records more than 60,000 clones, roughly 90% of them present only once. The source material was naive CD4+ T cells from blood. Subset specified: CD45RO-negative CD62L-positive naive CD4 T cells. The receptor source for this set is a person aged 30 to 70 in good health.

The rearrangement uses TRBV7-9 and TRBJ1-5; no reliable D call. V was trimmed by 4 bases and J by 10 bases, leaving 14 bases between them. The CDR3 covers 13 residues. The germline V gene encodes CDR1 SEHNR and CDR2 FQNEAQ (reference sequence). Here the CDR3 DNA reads TGTGCCAGCAGCTCGGACGGGAGGGAACCCCAGCATTTT. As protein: CASSSDGREPQHF.

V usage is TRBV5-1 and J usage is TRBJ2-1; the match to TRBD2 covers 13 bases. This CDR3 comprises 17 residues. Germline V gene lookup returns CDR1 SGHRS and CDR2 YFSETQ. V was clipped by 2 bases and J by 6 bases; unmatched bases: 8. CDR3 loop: CASSFVELAGGPNEQFF. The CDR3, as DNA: TGCGCCAGCAGCTTTGTGGAACTAGCGGGAGGGCCCAATGAGCAGTTCTTC. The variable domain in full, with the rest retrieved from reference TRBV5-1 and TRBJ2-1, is KAGVTQTPRYLIKTRGQQVTLSCSPISGHRSVSWYQQTPGQGLQFLFEYFSETQRNKGNFPGRFSGRQFSNSRSEMNVSTLELGDSALYLCASSFVELAGGPNEQFFGPGTRLTVL.

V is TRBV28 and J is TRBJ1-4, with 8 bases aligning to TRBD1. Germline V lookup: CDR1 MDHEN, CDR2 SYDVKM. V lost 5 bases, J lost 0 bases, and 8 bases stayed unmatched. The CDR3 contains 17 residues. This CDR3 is CASSAAGGAATNEKLFF. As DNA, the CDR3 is TGTGCCAGCAGTGCCGCAGGGGGCGCCGCAACTAATGAAAAACTGTTTTTT. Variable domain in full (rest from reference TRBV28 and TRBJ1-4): DVKVTQSSRYLVKRTGEKVFLECVQDMDHENMFWYRQDPGLGLRLIYFSYDVKMKEKGDIPEGYSVSREKKERFSLILESASTNQTSMYLCASSAAGGAATNEKLFFGSGTQLSVL.

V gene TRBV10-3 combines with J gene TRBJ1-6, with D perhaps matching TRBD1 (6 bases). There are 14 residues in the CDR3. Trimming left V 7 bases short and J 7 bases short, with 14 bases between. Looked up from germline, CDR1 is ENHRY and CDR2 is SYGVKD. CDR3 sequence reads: CAIKADSENSPLHF. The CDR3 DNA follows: TGTGCCATCAAGGCGGACAGTGAAAATTCACCCCTCCACTTT.

CDR3 DNA: TGCAGTGAAGTAGACCAAGAGACCCAGTACTTC. This encodes CSEVDQETQYF. The V call is TRBV20-1, the J call TRBJ2-5; no clear D. This CDR3 region has 11 residues. Germline CDR1 is DFQATT and CDR2 is SNEGSKA (reference sequence). Trimming pared 7 bases from V and 0 bases from J, leaving 6 bases between.

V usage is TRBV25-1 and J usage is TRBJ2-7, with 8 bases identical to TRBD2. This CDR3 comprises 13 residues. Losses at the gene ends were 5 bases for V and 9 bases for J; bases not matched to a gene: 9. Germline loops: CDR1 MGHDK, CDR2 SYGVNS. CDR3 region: CASSTGGGYWQYF. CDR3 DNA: TGTGCCAGCAGTACCGGGGGGGGGTACTGGCAGTACTTC.

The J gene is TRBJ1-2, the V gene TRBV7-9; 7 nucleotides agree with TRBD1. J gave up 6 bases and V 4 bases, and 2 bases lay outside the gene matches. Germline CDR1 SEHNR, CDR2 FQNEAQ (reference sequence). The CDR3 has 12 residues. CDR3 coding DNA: TGTGCCAGCAGCTCGCAGGGGGATGGCTACACCTTC. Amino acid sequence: CASSSQGDGYTF.

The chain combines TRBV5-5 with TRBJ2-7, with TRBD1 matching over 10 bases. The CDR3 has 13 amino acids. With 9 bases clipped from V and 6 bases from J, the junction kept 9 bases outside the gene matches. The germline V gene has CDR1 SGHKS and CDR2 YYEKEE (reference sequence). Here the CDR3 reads CATHPRDRGEQYF. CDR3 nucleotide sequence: TGTGCCACCCACCCCCGGGACAGGGGCGAGCAGTACTTC.

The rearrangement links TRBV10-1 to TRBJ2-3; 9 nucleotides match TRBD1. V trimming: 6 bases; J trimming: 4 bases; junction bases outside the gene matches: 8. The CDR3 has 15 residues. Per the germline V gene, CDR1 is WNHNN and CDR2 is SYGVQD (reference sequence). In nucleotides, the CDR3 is TGCGCCAGCAGACCTGGACAGGGGTTATCAGATACGCAGTATTTT. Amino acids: CASRPGQGLSDTQYF.

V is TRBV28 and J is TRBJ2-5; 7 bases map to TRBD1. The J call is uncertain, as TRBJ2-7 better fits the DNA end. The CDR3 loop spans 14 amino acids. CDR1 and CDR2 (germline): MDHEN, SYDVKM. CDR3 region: CASNAGTVSYEQYF. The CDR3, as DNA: TGTGCCAGCAATGCCGGGACAGTCTCCTACGAGCAGTACTTC.

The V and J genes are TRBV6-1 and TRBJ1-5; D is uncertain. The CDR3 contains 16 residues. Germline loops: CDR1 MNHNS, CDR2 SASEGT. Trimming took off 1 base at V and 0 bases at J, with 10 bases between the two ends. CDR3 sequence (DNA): TGTGCCAGCAGTGAAGAGACATATTATAGCAATCAGCCCCAGCATTTT. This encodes CASSEETYYSNQPQHF.

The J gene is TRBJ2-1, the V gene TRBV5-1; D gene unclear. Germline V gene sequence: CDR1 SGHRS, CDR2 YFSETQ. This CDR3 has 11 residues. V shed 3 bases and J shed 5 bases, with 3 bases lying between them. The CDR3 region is CASSSDNEQFF. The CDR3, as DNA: TGCGCCAGCAGCTCTGACAATGAGCAGTTCTTC.

DNA for the CDR3: TGTGCCAGCAGCCCGGCGGCAGGGAACCAGCCCCAGCATTTT. This codes for CASSPAAGNQPQHF. V gene TRBV7-6 combines with J gene TRBJ1-5; tentatively, D is TRBD1 (5 bases). CDR3 length equals 14 residues. Germline assignment: CDR1 SGHVS and CDR2 FNYEAQ. Trimming shortened V by 5 bases and J by 7 bases, and 15 bases separated the two germline ends.

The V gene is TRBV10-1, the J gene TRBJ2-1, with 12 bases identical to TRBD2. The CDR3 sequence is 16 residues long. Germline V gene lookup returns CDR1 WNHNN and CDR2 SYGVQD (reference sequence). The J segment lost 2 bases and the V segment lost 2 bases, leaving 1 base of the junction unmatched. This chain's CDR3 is CASSETSGGPYNEQFF. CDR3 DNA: TGCGCCAGCAGTGAGACTAGCGGGGGGCCCTACAATGAGCAGTTCTTC.

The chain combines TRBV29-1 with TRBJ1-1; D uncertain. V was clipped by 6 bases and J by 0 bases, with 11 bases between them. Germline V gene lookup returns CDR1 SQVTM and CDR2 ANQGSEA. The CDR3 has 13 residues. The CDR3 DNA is TGCAGCGTCGCAGGTCATTTGAACACTGAAGCTTTCTTT. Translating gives CSVAGHLNTEAFF. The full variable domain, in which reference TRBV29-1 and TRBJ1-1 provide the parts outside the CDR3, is SAVISQKPSRDICQRGTSLTIQCQVDSQVTMMFWYRQQPGQSLTLIATANQGSEATYESGFVIDKFPISRPNLTFSTLTVSNMSPEDSSIYLCSVAGHLNTEAFFGQGTRLTVV.

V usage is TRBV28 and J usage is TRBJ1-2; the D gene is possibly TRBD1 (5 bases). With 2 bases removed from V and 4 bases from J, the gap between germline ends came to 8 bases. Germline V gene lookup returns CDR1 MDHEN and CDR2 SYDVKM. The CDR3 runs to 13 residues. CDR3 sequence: CASSLAGIYGYTF. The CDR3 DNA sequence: TGTGCCAGCAGTTTAGCAGGGATCTATGGCTACACCTTC.

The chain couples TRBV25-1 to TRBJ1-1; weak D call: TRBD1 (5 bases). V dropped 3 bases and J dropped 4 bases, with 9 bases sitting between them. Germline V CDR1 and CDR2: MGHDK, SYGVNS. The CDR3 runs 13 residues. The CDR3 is CASSDWTSTEAFF. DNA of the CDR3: TGTGCCAGCAGTGATTGGACAAGCACTGAAGCTTTCTTT.